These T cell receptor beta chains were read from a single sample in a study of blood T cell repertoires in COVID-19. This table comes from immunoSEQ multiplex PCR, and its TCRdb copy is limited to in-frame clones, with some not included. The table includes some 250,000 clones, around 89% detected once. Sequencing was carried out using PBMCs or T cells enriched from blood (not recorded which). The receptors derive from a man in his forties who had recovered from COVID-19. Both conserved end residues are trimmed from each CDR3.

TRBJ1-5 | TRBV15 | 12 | ATSRANSGQPQH
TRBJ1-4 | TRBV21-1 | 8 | ASKTQGLF
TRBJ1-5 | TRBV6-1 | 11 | ASTETGAQPQH
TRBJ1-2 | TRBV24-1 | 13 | ATSDKDRGNYGYT
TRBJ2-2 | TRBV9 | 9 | ASTGPGELF
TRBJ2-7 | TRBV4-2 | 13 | ASSQKTSGGNEQY
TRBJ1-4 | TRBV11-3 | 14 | ASSLDGTGGREKLF
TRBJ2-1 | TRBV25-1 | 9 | ASSEGAGQF
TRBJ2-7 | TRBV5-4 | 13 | ASSLYGTSDYEQY
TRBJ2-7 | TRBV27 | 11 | ASSLWGPDEQY
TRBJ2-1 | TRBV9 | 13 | ASSVAGGRYNEQF
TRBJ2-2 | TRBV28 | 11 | ASSPTLAGELF
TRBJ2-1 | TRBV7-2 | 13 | ASSPHRGSYNEQF
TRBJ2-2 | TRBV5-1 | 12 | ASSFRVDTGELF
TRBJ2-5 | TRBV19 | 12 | ASSIGQGRETQY
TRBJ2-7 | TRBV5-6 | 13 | ASSFDTELWYEQY
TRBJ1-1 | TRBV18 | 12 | ASSPGHLNTEAF
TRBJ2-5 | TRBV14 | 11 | ASSQSGAETQY
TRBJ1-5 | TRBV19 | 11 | ASLPGLQQPQH
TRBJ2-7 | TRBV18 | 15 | ASSPPGALAGGYEQY
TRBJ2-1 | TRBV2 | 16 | ASRIPGTSGGDYNEQF
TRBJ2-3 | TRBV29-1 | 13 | SVEADGGITDTQY
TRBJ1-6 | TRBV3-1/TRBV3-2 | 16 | ASSQGTGHRRNNSPLH
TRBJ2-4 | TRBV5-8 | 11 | ASSLTGENIQY
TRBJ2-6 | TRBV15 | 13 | ATSSGLSGANVLT
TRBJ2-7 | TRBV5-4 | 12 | ASSLQGLGDEQY
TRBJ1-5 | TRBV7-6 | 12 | ASSFGGYNQPQH
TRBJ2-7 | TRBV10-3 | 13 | AISGGLAVAYEQY
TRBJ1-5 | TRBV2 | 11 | ASKIQGRQPQH
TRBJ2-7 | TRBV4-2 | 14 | ASSDVTSGPSYEQY
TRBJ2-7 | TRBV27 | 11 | ASSRGTVYEQY
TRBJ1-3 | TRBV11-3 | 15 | ASSTQSGGLSGNTIY
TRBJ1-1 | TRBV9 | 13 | ASSPDRSMNTEAF
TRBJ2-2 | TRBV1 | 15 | TKGLAEKDETPGELF
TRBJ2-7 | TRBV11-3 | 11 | ASSLAAGGEQY
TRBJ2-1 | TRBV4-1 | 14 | ASRTTGGTYYNEQF
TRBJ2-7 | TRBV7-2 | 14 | ASSLGGLGAPSEQY
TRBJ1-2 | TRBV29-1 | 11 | SVPGPSNYGYT
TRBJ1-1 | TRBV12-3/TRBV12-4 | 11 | ASRPGGFTEAF
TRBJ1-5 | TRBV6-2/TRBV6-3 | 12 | ASSYELLTGPQH
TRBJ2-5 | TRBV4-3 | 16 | ASSKRDYRTPYQETQY
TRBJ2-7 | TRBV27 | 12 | ASSLSPGGYEQY
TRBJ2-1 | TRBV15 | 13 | ATSIRDRGLNEQF
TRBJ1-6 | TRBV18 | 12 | ASSPGTGASPLH
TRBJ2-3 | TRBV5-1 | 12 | ASSLESDTDTQY
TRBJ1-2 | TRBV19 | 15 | ASSISPGGNYNYGYT
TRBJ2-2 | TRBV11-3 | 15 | ASSLGLAGGRTGELF
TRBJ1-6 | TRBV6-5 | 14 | ASSYSLTGNNSPLH
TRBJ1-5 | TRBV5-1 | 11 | ASSRDRGEPQH
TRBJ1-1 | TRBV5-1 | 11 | ASTTNLNTEAF
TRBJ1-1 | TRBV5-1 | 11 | ASSPLAPREAF
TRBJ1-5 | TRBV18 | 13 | ASSPVAGSNQPQH